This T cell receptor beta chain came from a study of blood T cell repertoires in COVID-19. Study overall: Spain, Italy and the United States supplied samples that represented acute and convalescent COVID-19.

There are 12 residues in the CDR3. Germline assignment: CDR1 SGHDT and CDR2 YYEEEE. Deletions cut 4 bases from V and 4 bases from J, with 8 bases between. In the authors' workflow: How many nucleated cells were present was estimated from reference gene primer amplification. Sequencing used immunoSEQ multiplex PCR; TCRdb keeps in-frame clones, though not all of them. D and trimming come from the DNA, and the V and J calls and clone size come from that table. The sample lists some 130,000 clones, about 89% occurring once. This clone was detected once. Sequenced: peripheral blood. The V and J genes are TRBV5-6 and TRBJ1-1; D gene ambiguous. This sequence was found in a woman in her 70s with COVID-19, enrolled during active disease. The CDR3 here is CASSLRSTEAFF. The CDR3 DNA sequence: TGTGCCAGCAGCCTCAGGTCCACTGAAGCTTTCTTT.